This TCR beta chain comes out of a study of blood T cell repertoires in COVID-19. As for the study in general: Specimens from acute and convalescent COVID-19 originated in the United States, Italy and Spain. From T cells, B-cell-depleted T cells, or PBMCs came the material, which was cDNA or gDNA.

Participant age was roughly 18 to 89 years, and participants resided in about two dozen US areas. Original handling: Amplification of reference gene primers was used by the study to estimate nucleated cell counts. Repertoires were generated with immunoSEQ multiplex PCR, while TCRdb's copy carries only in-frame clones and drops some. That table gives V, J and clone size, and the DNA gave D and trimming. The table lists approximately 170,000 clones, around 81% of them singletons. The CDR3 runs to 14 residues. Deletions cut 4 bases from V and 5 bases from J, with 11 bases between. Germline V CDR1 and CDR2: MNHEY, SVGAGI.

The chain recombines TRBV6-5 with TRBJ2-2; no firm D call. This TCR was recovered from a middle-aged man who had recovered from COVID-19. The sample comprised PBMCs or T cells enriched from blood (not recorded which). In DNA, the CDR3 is TGTGCCAGCAGTTCCGGTAGCATTACCGGGGAGCTGTTTTTT. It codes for CASSSGSITGELFF.